This entry lists 9 T cell receptor beta chains sequenced from one sample in a study of response to subunit inactivated influenza vaccine. A single record per CDR3 protein comes from TCRdb applying MiXCR to the RT-PCR reads. The sample lists 500,000 to 750,000 distinct CDR3 sequences, 11% to 15% occurring once. The sample in question was PBMCs from blood, obtained 11 to 12 days after vaccination. These receptors all stem from a man aged 50 to 59 who received an inactivated influenza vaccine.

This clonotype was counted a few times. V and J are TRBV18 and TRBJ2-2, with 7 bases fitting TRBD1. The CDR3 spans 16 residues. V lost 4 bases and J lost 5; bases outside the gene matches: 10. Germline CDR1 reads KGHSH; CDR2 reads LQKENI. CDR3 in amino acids: CASSLSAGTETGELFF. CDR3 sequence (DNA): TGTGCCAGCTCACTATCTGCCGGGACAGAAACCGGGGAGCTGTTTTTT.

J is TRBJ2-5 and V is TRBV5-5, with unresolved D. V was trimmed by 4 bases and J by 2 bases, leaving 12 bases between them. From germline, CDR1 is SGHKS and CDR2 YYEKEE (reference sequence). CDR3 length: 14 residues. The DNA for the CDR3 is TGTGCCAGCAGCCCCTCGGACGGACAAGAGACCCAGTACTTC. Amino acid sequence: CASSPSDGQETQYF.

This chain connects TRBV15 to TRBJ2-4, with TRBD2 matching over 7 bases. The CDR3 sequence is 16 residues long. Germline CDR1 reads LNHNV; CDR2 reads YYDKDF (reference sequence). The trim removed 2 bases at V and 2 bases at J, leaving 6 bases unmatched. DNA of the CDR3: TGTGCCACCAGCAGATCCCGCGGGAGATCCAAAAACATTCAGTACTTC. This encodes CATSRSRGRSKNIQYF.

The V call is TRBV20-1, the J call TRBJ2-5; D not resolved. The germline V gene encodes CDR1 DFQATT and CDR2 SNEGSKA (reference sequence). V was cut by 6 bases and J by 5 bases, with 16 bases left in between. The CDR3 is 13 residues long. The CDR3 spells CSAARGVHETQYF. The DNA for the CDR3 is TGCAGTGCGGCGAGAGGAGTCCACGAGACCCAGTACTTC.

In this sample, this clonotype turned up many times. This chain joins TRBV27 and TRBJ2-7; the match to TRBD1 covers 7 bases. The CDR3 covers 13 residues. Per the germline V gene, CDR1 is MNHEY and CDR2 is SMNVEV (reference sequence). J was trimmed by 2 bases and V by 3 bases; bases with no gene match: 1. CDR3 in amino acids: CASSFQGAYEQYF. DNA of the CDR3: TGTGCCAGCAGTTTTCAGGGGGCCTACGAGCAGTACTTC.

This clonotype was found a few times. The gene calls are TRBV5-1 and TRBJ2-6; D remains ambiguous. The CDR3 is made up of 17 amino acids. Germline assignment: CDR1 SGHRS and CDR2 YFSETQ. Between the trimmed V and J ends, which lost 0 bases and 0 bases, there was a span of 10 bases. The CDR3 sequence is CASSLGSAFSGANVLTF. CDR3 nucleotide sequence: TGCGCCAGCAGCTTGGGCAGCGCGTTCTCTGGGGCCAACGTCCTGACTTTC.

This clonotype showed up just a few times. The chain joins TRBV6-5 to TRBJ1-6, with D unclear. This CDR3 is 16 amino acids long. V was cut by 0 bases and J by 5 bases, with 11 bases left in between. The germline V gene has CDR1 MNHEY and CDR2 SVGAGI. CDR3 residues: CASSYSHDTDNSPLHF. In DNA, the CDR3 is TGTGCCAGCAGTTACTCCCACGACACAGATAATTCACCCCTCCACTTT.

The chain recombines TRBV7-3 with TRBJ2-5; 7 bases map to TRBD2. Losses at the gene ends were 6 bases for V and 4 bases for J; bases not matched to a gene: 8. The germline V gene has CDR1 SGHTA and CDR2 FQGTGA. The CDR3 consists of 14 residues. The CDR3: CASSTGTKGETQYF. For the CDR3, the DNA is TGTGCCAGCAGTACCGGGACTAAGGGAGAGACCCAGTACTTC.

This clonotype occurred a few times. The CDR3 is CASSRDDGAPFDTQYF. The DNA for the CDR3 is TGCGCCAGCAGCCGCGACGATGGGGCCCCTTTTGATACGCAGTATTTT. The rearrangement uses TRBV4-1 and TRBJ2-3, with D possibly matching TRBD1 (5 bases). Trimming removed 4 bases from V and 6 bases from J, with 20 bases in between. The germline CDR1 and CDR2 sequences are MGHRA and YSYEKL. The CDR3 sequence is 16 residues long.